Here is one TCR beta chain with its context. There is no known antigen for this receptor. Per-base qualities were not stored, and no clone one base away is much larger. Libraries were prepared through the immunoSEQ multiplex PCR assay. A mixture of 60 forward primers for TCR Vbeta segments and 13 reverse primers for TCR Jbeta segments was used in the multiplex PCR. Amplification of the CDR3 region of rearranged TCR beta genes was performed with a multiplex PCR assay on genomic DNA. The amplified TCR beta libraries were sequenced on the Illumina HiSeq System as 87-base-pair reads. Per the original workflow: In a later analysis, tens of millions of unique TCR beta chains were counted across the 500 to 700 repertoires, and about 10 million of these chains were shared by at least two donors. Raw reads were error-corrected and collapsed into unique sequences by a nearest-neighbor algorithm in which closely related sequences were merged to remove PCR and sequencing errors. Alignment of CDR3 sequences to IMGT reference sequences was used to assign V, D and J gene segments. Each retained sequence needed at least a six-nucleotide match to both a V gene segment and a J gene segment. A rearrangement counted as productive if the CDR3 had no stop codons and remained in frame with V and J, and every other rearrangement counted as non-productive. Following IMGT convention, CDR3 was defined as the stretch from the second conserved V-encoded cysteine to the conserved J-encoded phenylalanine. Sequences without an unambiguous match to a single V gene segment were excluded from the earlier analysis of several hundred of the donors. In an earlier analysis of several hundred of the donors, V segments were called functional above 56.7% productive rearrangements and were called segregating when the between-donor standard deviation exceeded 5%. A statistical classification framework was built for diagnosing cytomegalovirus status from the catalog of TCR beta chain sequences. V and J gene assignment, in a later analysis, came from comparing TCR nucleotide sequences with IMGT/GENE-DB human TR gene sequences. The TCRdist pipeline was used in a later analysis to assign CDR3 sequences and most-parsimonious VDJ recombination scenarios. A later analysis defined each TCR beta chain by its CDR3 amino acid sequence plus V-gene family, and excluded reads lacking a unique V-gene family. A later analysis removed 600 or so highly shared, low-generation-probability nucleotide sequences to deal with suspected cross-contamination and a sequencing artifact. In a later analysis, a clonal expansion index for each public chain was calculated from normalized within-repertoire ranks of inferred template counts. In a later analysis, generation probabilities were computed with a VDJ recombination model fitted to out-of-frame rearrangements, and the resulting probabilities were checked against IGoR. A later analysis scored TCR-TCR, TCR-HLA and TCR-CMV co-occurrence with hypergeometric tests, applying a repertoire-size bias correction to TCR pairs. False discovery rates were estimated in a later analysis by permuting HLA or CMV assignments 20 times. In a later analysis, co-occurring TCRs were grouped using DBSCAN, and TCRdist sequence similarity was added for clustering within HLA-allele-positive subsets. For co-occurrence clustering, repertoires with fewer than 30,000 or more than 120,000 public chains were excluded, along with a handful of repertoires with anomalous nucleotide sharing. The clones in this table, taken by TCRdb from immuneACCESS, are in-frame only. Not every clone is retained; where verified, under half of the shortfall comes from an unresolved V gene, and the cause of the rest is unknown. That table supplies the V and J calls and clone size; D and trimming were determined from the DNA. The sample table shows approximately 220,000 clones, and about 70% are seen once. The ten most abundant clones make up about 1.9% of the sample.

This specimen belongs to a study of cytomegalovirus exposure and HLA in healthy donors (dated by TCRdb to the late 2010s). About the investigation overall: An earlier analysis of approximately 600 of the donors reported approximately 290 Gb of sequence data and 100 million to 130 million unique TCR beta sequences from 150 million to 200 million T cells. A handful of DR-DQ haplotypes were handled as single units for association and clustering because linkage in the cohort was strong. Genome-wide SNP genotypes for about 65% of the roughly 700 donors were used in a later genetic analysis, which treated that subset as a discovery cohort. Among 300 to 500 genotyped donors of the cohort, an average of about 220,000 unique TCR beta nucleotide sequences was sequenced per donor, of which approximately 19% were non-productive. In the later analysis, no new phenotypic data were used to find candidate immune exposures; instead, reliance was placed on TCR beta sequences and their occurrence across donors. High-throughput TCR immunosequencing, statistical association of individual TCRs with disease status, and machine learning were combined to predict cytomegalovirus infection status. Besides the first cohort of 550 to 750 subjects, a separate validation cohort made up of roughly 120 different subjects was used. To decide whether each TCR beta V gene segment behaved as functional or pseudogenic, an earlier analysis of some 580 of the donors relied on high-throughput TCR beta sequencing. All discovery cohort repertoires had been generated using a single sequencing platform. The number of donors typed differed by locus, with about 629-630 for A, B, C, DRB1 and DQB1, 522 for DQA1, 600 to 610 for DPA1, and around 430 for DPB1. An early release that covered roughly 600 HLA-typed donors contained approximately 300 gigabases of sequencing data and 85 million to 100 million unique TCR sequences. Using immunosequencing, the study profiled T cell repertoires from 500 to 800 subjects and related those repertoires to cytomegalovirus serostatus. The study aimed to test whether signatures of past pathogen exposure could be identified by cataloging public T cell receptors. Class I and class II HLA loci were covered by the typing at four-digit resolution. To study patterns of TCR occurrence, a later analysis re-analyzed previously published TCR beta repertoires from 650 to 750 donors and added high-resolution HLA genotyping. Donor age, sex, ethnicity and CMV serostatus were compiled alongside the repertoire data. Of the 398 genotyped donors, approximately 83% fell in the genetic ancestry cluster associated with self-reported Caucasian donors.

The cohort was made up of under 800 healthy bone marrow donors. Cohort members were all nominally healthy when sampled, although unrecorded immune exposures were likely present. The donor tested CMV seronegative, placing the donor among the roughly 400 seronegative members of the cohort. Every donor gave a peripheral blood sample, and the peripheral blood mononuclear cells from that sample were used for TCR beta sequencing. The Qiagen DNeasy Blood Extraction Kit was used to extract genomic DNA from the blood cell samples. V lost 1 base and J lost 5 bases; the stretch between them is 14 bases long. CDR1 is given as SGHNT and CDR2 as YENEEA, both from the germline V gene. The cysteine opens and the phenylalanine closes a CDR3 of 15 amino acids. Only the CDR3 region is kept as DNA, spanning 45 bases read in frame from base 1. Findings and caveats that apply to the study as a whole: The sequencing pipeline was judged likely to have produced a cluster of highly shared sequence variants as a technical artifact. While some public TCRs were present in many individuals, most TCR sequences turned up only very rarely across donors. Specific HLA alleles were associated with roughly 16,000 TCR beta sequences at a false discovery rate of 0.05 in a later analysis. Most CMV-associated TCR beta chains appeared to be HLA-restricted in a later analysis, and the HLA associations seemed to be driven largely by CMV exposure. Assigning TCR associations to individual alleles was difficult when HLA alleles, especially DR and DQ, strongly co-occurred. Only TCR beta chains were sequenced in this cohort, and the absence of alpha or paired-chain data limited detectable features. An association between a missense DCLRE1C variant and V-gene and J-gene trimming of TCR beta chains was found in a later genetic analysis and replicated in an independent cohort. Several of the top co-occurrence clusters appeared to be linked to parvovirus B19, influenza, CMV and Epstein-Barr virus, according to a later analysis. HLA typing was unavailable for some donors at each locus, so association tests used only the typed subset. According to a later genetic analysis, donors in an Asian-associated ancestry cluster had fewer N-insertions in productive TCRs than the approximately 710-donor mean. According to a later analysis, TCR association rates differed among HLA loci, with DRB1 alleles showing the most associated TCRs and HLA-C alleles showing the fewest. The classifier was reported to diagnose cytomegalovirus status with high specificity and sensitivity in both the original cohort and the validation cohort. A few of the identified cytomegalovirus-associated TCR beta chains were confirmed in vitro to be specific for cytomegalovirus antigens. A total of 150 to 200 TCR beta chains were listed by the study as associated with cytomegalovirus. Some IMGT-functional V segments, including TRBV6-2 and TRBV6-3, could not be distinguished by the 87-base-pair reads and were therefore excluded. The earlier analysis of approximately 560 of the donors excluded roughly 17 rarely observed V segments, including chromosome 9 orphons, because counts were too low. A later analysis found that HLA-associated TCR beta chains were more clonally expanded and had lower generation probabilities than equally common non-associated chains. Correlated functional status among segregating V segments might be attributable to linkage disequilibrium, but an unknown experimental factor could not be ruled out. CMV serostatus was the only immune exposure information available for the cohort. A further reported finding was that TCR beta sequences accurately predicted the HLA-A and HLA-B alleles for most subjects in the first cohort. Sequencing depth was assumed to be roughly uniform across donors in the presence/absence analyses, though that assumption may not hold. According to the authors, the approach could potentially be generalized to other disease states and immunological phenotypes. In an earlier analysis of roughly 560 of the donors, most TCR beta V segments were observed in productive rearrangements about 90% or about 30% of the time, broadly matching IMGT annotations.

Sequencing used PBMCs. This chain joins TRBV11-3 to TRBJ1-1; the D gene is perhaps TRBD1, from 6 matching bases. The source of this sequence is a woman aged 25 to 39 in good health and CMV-seronegative. CDR3 sequence: CASSLVQGRGTEAFF. The nucleotide sequence reads TGTGCCAGCAGCTTAGTCCAGGGGCGAGGGACTGAAGCTTTCTTT.